These 6 T cell receptor beta chains came from one sample sequenced in a study of T cell responses to AZD1222 COVID-19 vaccine. TCRdb's table, derived via immunoSEQ multiplex PCR, lists solely in-frame clones and lacks some. The data contain over 50,000 clones, approximately 80% of them seen just once; the ten biggest clones take up approximately 5.2%. The sequencing used peripheral blood, collected 28 days after the second AZD1222 dose. These receptors were taken from an adult who received the AZD1222 COVID-19 vaccine.

This clone was recorded a few times. The chain carries TRBV6-5 and TRBJ1-1, with TRBD1 matching over 7 bases. The CDR3 is 11 residues long. J lost 7 bases, V lost 6 bases, and 2 bases had no gene match. Germline CDR1 and CDR2: MNHEY and SVGAGI. The CDR3 sequence is CASRTGFEAFF. In nucleotides, the CDR3 is TGTGCCAGCAGGACAGGGTTTGAAGCTTTCTTT.

The rearrangement joins TRBV19 to TRBJ1-5; perhaps TRBD1 as D (6 bases). V was trimmed by 4 bases and J by 2 bases, leaving 6 bases between them. The CDR3 spans 13 residues. CDR1 and CDR2 (germline): LNHDA, SQIVND (reference sequence). CDR3 residues: CASSRQGNQPQHF. Here the CDR3 DNA reads TGTGCCAGTAGTAGACAGGGCAATCAGCCCCAGCATTTT.

The chain combines TRBV28 with TRBJ2-7; 7 bases align to TRBD2. The V and J ends lost 10 bases and 5 bases, in that order; junction bases with no gene match: 8. The CDR3 has 12 amino acids. CDR1 MDHEN and CDR2 SYDVKM come from the germline V gene. The CDR3 DNA sequence: TGTGCCATAGCGGGCGGGATCAACGAGCAGTACTTC. Translation: CAIAGGINEQYF.

This chain joins TRBV16 and TRBJ1-1, with D possibly TRBD1 on 6 matching bases. Germline values: CDR1 KGHSY, CDR2 FQNENV. V lost 2 bases and J 7 bases, leaving 20 bases between the germline ends. CDR3 length equals 16 residues. CDR3 sequence: CASSQGSLGARREAFF. CDR3 sequence (DNA): TGTGCCAGCAGCCAAGGTAGTTTGGGGGCCCGTCGTGAAGCTTTCTTT.

J is TRBJ2-7 and V is TRBV7-2; D unresolved. Germline V gene lookup returns CDR1 SGHTA and CDR2 FQGNSA. Trimming removed 5 bases from V and 2 bases from J, with 13 bases in between. This CDR3 has 14 residues. The CDR3 DNA reads TGTGCCAGCAGCCCCTATAAGCGACCCTACGAGCAGTACTTC. Residues: CASSPYKRPYEQYF. Full variable domain (missing parts from reference TRBV7-2 and TRBJ2-7): GAGVSQSPSNKVTEKGKDVELRCDPISGHTALYWYRQSLGQGLEFLIYFQGNSAPDKSGLPSDRFSAERTGGSVSTLTIQRTQQEDSAVYLCASSPYKRPYEQYFGPGTRLTVT.

The rearrangement uses TRBV2 and TRBJ2-3; TRBD2 matches 7 bases. Germline V CDR1 and CDR2: SNHLY, FYNNEI. With 6 bases clipped from V and 1 base from J, the junction kept 19 bases outside the gene matches. This CDR3 is 19 amino acids long. The CDR3 loop is CASRRETSRLLQGTDTQYF. For the CDR3, the DNA is TGTGCCAGCAGGAGGGAGACTAGCAGACTCCTCCAAGGCACAGATACGCAGTATTTT.